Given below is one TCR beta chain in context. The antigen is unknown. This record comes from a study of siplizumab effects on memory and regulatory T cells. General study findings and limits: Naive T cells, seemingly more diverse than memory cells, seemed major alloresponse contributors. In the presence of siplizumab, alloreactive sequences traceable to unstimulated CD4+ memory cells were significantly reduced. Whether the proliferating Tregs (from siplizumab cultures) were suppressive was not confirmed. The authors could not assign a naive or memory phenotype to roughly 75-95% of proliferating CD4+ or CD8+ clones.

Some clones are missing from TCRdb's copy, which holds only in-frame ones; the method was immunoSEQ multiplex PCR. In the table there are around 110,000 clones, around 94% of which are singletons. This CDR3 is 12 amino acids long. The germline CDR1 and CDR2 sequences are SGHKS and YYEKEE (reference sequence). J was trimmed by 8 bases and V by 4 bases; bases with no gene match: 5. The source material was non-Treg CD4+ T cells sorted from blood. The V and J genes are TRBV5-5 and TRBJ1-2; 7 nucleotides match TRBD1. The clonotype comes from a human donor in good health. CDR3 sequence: CASSQTGTGYTF. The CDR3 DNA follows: TGTGCCAGCAGCCAGACAGGGACCGGCTACACCTTC.